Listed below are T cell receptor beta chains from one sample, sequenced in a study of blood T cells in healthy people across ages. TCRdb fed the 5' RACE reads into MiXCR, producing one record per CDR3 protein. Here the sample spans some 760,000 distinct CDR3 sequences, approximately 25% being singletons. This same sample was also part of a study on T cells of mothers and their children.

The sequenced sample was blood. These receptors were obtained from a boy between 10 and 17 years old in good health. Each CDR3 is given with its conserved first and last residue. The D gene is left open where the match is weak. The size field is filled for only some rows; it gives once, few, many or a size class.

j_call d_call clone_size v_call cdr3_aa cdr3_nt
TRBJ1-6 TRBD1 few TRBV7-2 CASSMGTVNSPLHF TGTGCCAGCAGCATGGGGACAGTTAATTCACCCCTCCACTTT
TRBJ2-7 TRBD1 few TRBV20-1 CSATPPGWTGGFSEQYF TGCAGTGCTACCCCACCGGGATGGACAGGGGGTTTCTCCGAGCAGTACTTC
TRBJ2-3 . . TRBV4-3 CASSQGGRGGDTQYF TGCGCCAGCAGCCAAGGTGGCAGGGGAGGAGATACGCAGTATTTT
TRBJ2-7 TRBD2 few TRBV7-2 CASSGTSGLLEQYF TGTGCCAGCAGCGGGACTAGCGGACTACTGGAGCAGTACTTC
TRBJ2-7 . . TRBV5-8 CASSRAGYEQYF TGTGCCAGCAGCCGCGCGGGGTACGAGCAGTACTTC
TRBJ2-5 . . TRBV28 CASSLDKPGATQYF TGTGCCAGCAGTTTAGATAAGCCAGGGGCGACCCAGTACTTC
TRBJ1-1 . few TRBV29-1 CSVESDLNTEAFF TGCAGCGTTGAAAGTGACTTGAACACTGAAGCTTTCTTT
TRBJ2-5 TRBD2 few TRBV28 CASSRPGLAGGETQYF TGTGCCAGCAGTCGTCCGGGACTAGCGGGGGGGGAGACCCAGTACTTC
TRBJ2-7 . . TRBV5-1 CASSYDNYEQYF TGCGCCAGCAGCTATGACAACTACGAGCAGTACTTC
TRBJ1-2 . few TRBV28 CASSSGGEGNYGYTF TGTGCCAGCAGTTCCGGGGGAGAGGGGAACTATGGCTACACCTTC
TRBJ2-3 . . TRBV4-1 CASSQARADTQYF TGCGCCAGCAGCCAAGCTCGGGCAGATACGCAGTATTTT
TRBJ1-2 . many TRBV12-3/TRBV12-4 CASSPTGSYGYTF TGTGCCAGCAGTCCTACAGGGAGCTATGGCTACACCTTC
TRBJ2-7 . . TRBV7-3 CASSSGQRGDEQYF TGTGCCAGCAGCTCAGGACAGCGTGGCGACGAGCAGTACTTC
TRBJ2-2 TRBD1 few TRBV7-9 CASSTRQGVAGELFF TGTGCCAGCAGCACACGACAGGGGGTCGCCGGGGAGCTGTTTTTT
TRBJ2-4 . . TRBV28 CASNSDALAKNIQYF TGTGCCAGCAACTCGGACGCCTTAGCCAAAAACATTCAGTACTTC
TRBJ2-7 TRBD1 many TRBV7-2 CASSSTTGDAYEQYF TGTGCCAGCAGCTCGACGACAGGGGATGCCTACGAGCAGTACTTC
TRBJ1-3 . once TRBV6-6 CASTLDGVGSGNTIYF TGTGCCAGCACGCTGGATGGGGTGGGGTCTGGAAACACCATATATTTT
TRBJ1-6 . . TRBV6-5 CASSYAHNSPLHF TGTGCCAGCAGTTACGCACATAATTCACCCCTCCACTTT
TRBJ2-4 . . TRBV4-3 CASSQLIGEDIQYF TGCGCCAGCAGCCAACTAATCGGGGAGGACATTCAGTACTTC
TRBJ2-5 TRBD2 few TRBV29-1 CSVVAGVRETQYF TGCAGCGTCGTAGCGGGAGTAAGAGAGACCCAGTACTTC
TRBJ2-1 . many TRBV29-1 CSVLSDFEQFF TGCAGCGTCCTATCGGACTTTGAGCAGTTCTTC
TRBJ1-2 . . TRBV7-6 CASSLGTLFYESGYTF TGTGCCAGCAGCTTAGGTACCCTGTTCTATGAAAGCGGCTACACCTTC
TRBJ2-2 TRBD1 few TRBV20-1 CSASPSLGARDRVSLGELFF TGCAGTGCTAGTCCTAGTTTAGGGGCCCGGGACAGGGTTTCCCTCGGGGAGCTGTTTTTT
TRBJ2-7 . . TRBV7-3 CASSQNKGYEQYF TGTGCCAGCAGCCAAAATAAGGGATACGAGCAGTACTTC
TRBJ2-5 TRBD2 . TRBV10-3 CAISESIGTSGQETQYF TGTGCCATCAGTGAGTCTATCGGGACTAGCGGTCAAGAGACCCAGTACTTC
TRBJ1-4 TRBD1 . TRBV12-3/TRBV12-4 CASRRTGGEEEKLFF TGTGCCAGCAGACGAACAGGGGGGGAGGAGGAAAAACTGTTTTTT
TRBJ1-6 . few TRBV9 CASSPQATDYNSPLHF TGTGCCAGCAGTCCCCAAGCGACAGACTATAATTCACCCCTCCACTTT
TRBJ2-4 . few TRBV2 CASSGAGANIQYF TGTGCCAGCAGTGGGGCAGGAGCAAACATTCAGTACTTC
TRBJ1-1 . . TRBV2 CASSEVSRGVTEAFF TGTGCCAGCAGTGAGGTCTCTCGGGGTGTCACTGAAGCTTTCTTT
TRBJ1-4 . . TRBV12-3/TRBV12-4 CASRFLNGELFF TGTGCCAGCAGATTCTTAAACGGGGAACTGTTTTTT
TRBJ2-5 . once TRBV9 CASSVGGSGETQYF TGTGCCAGCAGCGTAGGAGGGTCCGGGGAGACCCAGTACTTC
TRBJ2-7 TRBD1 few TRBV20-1 CSANPRDRQYEQYF TGCAGTGCTAACCCGCGGGACAGGCAGTACGAGCAGTACTTC
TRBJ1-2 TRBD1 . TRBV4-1 CASSQHYLTGVGYTF TGCGCCAGCAGCCAACACTATCTAACAGGGGTTGGCTACACCTTC
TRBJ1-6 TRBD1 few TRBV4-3 CASSLTDREDSPLHF TGCGCCAGCAGCCTAACCGACAGGGAGGATTCACCCCTCCACTTT
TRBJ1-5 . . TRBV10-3 CAISDDGTGSNQPQHF TGTGCCATCAGTGATGACGGGACGGGAAGCAATCAGCCCCAGCATTTT
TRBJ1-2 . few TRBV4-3 CASSQEGETAVRGYTF TGCGCCAGCAGCCAAGAGGGGGAAACCGCCGTACGTGGCTACACCTTC
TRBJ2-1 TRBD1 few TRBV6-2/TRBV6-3 CASSQPPGQPDNEQFF TGTGCCAGCAGCCAACCACCGGGACAGCCGGACAATGAGCAGTTCTTC
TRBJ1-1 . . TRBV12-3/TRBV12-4 CASRNSLNTEAFF TGTGCCAGCAGGAACAGCCTGAACACTGAAGCTTTCTTT
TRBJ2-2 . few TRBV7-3 CASSLGINTGELFF TGTGCCAGCAGCCTCGGGATTAACACCGGGGAGCTGTTTTTT